The 30 T cell receptor beta chains presented below share a single source sample, sequenced in a study of blood T cell repertoires in COVID-19. The assay was immunoSEQ multiplex PCR, and TCRdb's table has in-frame clones only and misses some. The table records approximately 350,000 clones, approximately 88% of them present only once. The sequenced material came from peripheral blood. These receptors were collected from a woman in her 30s with COVID-19, enrolled during active disease.

The chain uses TRBV20-1 and TRBJ2-3; TRBD1 is a possible D gene (5 bases). The CDR3 consists of 14 residues. Trimming pared 3 bases from V and 0 bases from J, leaving 10 bases between. Germline assignment: CDR1 DFQATT and CDR2 SNEGSKA (reference sequence). CDR3 bases: TGCAGTGCTAGTATCTCAGGGAGCACAGATACGCAGTATTTT. Residues: CSASISGSTDTQYF.

The V gene is TRBV5-5, the J gene TRBJ2-1, with 10 positions matching TRBD1. Per the germline V gene, CDR1 is SGHKS and CDR2 is YYEKEE (reference sequence). J gave up 9 bases and V 4 bases, and 7 bases lay outside the gene matches. The CDR3 spans 14 residues. The CDR3 region is CASSPGQGLGEQFF. The CDR3 region has the DNA TGTGCCAGCAGCCCGGGACAGGGGCTCGGTGAGCAGTTCTTC.

This chain uses TRBV5-8 with TRBJ1-2, with 7 bases aligning to TRBD1. Trimming at V came to 0 bases and at J to 4 bases, leaving 12 bases not matched to a gene. The CDR3 sequence is 17 residues long. Germline V gene sequence: CDR1 SGHTS, CDR2 YDEGEE. CDR3 in DNA: TGTGCCAGCAGCTTGGCGATCGCCAGGGGGACCTTCTATGGCTACACCTTC. Protein: CASSLAIARGTFYGYTF.

The chain links TRBV9 to TRBJ2-1; weak D call: TRBD2 (5 bases). V lost 1 base, J lost 2 bases, and 10 bases lay in between. The length of the CDR3 is 15 residues. CDR1 and CDR2 from the germline V gene are SGDLS and YYNGEE. This CDR3 is CASSVLQRPYNEQFF. CDR3 nucleotide sequence: TGTGCCAGCAGCGTACTCCAGCGGCCCTACAATGAGCAGTTCTTC.

The genes are TRBV6-2 or TRBV6-3 and TRBJ2-3; 8 bases match TRBD1. CDR1 is MNHEY, CDR2 SVGEGT, per germline. Trimming at V came to 6 bases and at J to 12 bases, leaving 17 bases not matched to a gene. This CDR3 is 15 amino acids long. CDR3 sequence (DNA): TGTGCCAGCAGCCCCCCTCGGACAGGGAATAGTCCACAGTATTTT. Encoded protein: CASSPPRTGNSPQYF.

The genes are TRBV13 and TRBJ1-2; D gene unclear. This CDR3 region has 14 residues. The V end lost 5 bases, the J end lost 3 bases, and 13 bases lay between the germline ends. Germline CDR1 and CDR2: PRHDT and FYEKMQ (reference sequence). CDR3 loop: CASSIGIGDYGYTF. The CDR3 DNA reads as TGTGCCAGCAGCATTGGAATCGGGGACTATGGCTACACCTTC.

The chain carries TRBV30 and TRBJ2-3, with D perhaps matching TRBD2 (6 bases). Looked up from germline, CDR1 is GTSNPN and CDR2 is SVGIG (reference sequence). The CDR3 sequence is 16 residues long. Trimming shortened V by 6 bases and J by 0 bases, and 19 bases separated the two germline ends. The CDR3 loop reads CACMDFESGSTDTQYF. The CDR3 DNA sequence: TGTGCCTGCATGGACTTTGAGAGCGGGAGCACAGATACGCAGTATTTT.

This chain uses TRBV4-3 with TRBJ1-2; TRBD1 aligns across 7 bases. J gave up 3 bases and V 1 base, and 8 bases lay outside the gene matches. CDR1 and CDR2 from the germline V gene are LGHNA and YSLEER. This CDR3 is built from 16 residues. In DNA, the CDR3 is TGCGCCAGCAGCCAAGTATTGTACAGGGGCCACTATGGCTACACCTTC. The encoded protein is CASSQVLYRGHYGYTF.

J is TRBJ2-5 and V is TRBV7-2; 8 nucleotides align to TRBD1. CDR1 and CDR2 (germline): SGHTA, FQGNSA. The CDR3 has 13 residues. V trimming: 5 bases; J trimming: 7 bases; junction bases outside the gene matches: 6. The CDR3 coding sequence is TGTGCCAGCAGCCCACGACAGGGGACGACCCAGTACTTC. Amino acids: CASSPRQGTTQYF.

This chain connects TRBV28 to TRBJ2-5; 13 positions agree with TRBD2. Germline V CDR1 and CDR2: MDHEN, SYDVKM. Losses at the gene ends were 5 bases for V and 5 bases for J; bases not matched to a gene: 11. This CDR3 spans 17 amino acids. CDR3 loop: CASSITSGGAGTETQYF. DNA for the CDR3: TGTGCCAGCAGTATCACTAGCGGGGGGGCTGGTACGGAGACCCAGTACTTC.

The rearrangement links TRBV19 to TRBJ2-1; the D is unclear. V was pared by 3 bases and J by 3 bases, with 9 bases between. This CDR3 has 14 residues. Per the germline V gene, CDR1 is LNHDA and CDR2 is SQIVND (reference sequence). This CDR3 is CASSIGPVYNEQFF. The CDR3, as DNA: TGTGCCAGTAGTATTGGCCCCGTCTACAATGAGCAGTTCTTC.

This clone was detected only once. Here the CDR3 reads CASSLPSGGNNEQFF. The CDR3 DNA reads as TGCGCCAGCAGCTTACCTAGCGGGGGGAACAATGAGCAGTTCTTC. V gene TRBV5-1 combines with J gene TRBJ2-1, with 11 nucleotides matching TRBD2. J lost 5 bases, V lost 2 bases, and 3 bases had no gene match. This CDR3 contains 15 residues. Germline assignment: CDR1 SGHRS and CDR2 YFSETQ.

The chain recombines TRBV30 with TRBJ2-1; no definite D call. Germline lookup yields CDR1 GTSNPN and CDR2 SVGIG (reference sequence). Trimming removed 2 bases at V and 10 bases at J, with 18 bases between. The CDR3 covers 14 residues. CDR3 nucleotides: TGTGCCTGGAGTCTGTCGTTTGTAGCCCTCGAGCAGTTCTTC. Protein product: CAWSLSFVALEQFF.

CDR3 loop: CAWSNGHYGYTF. The CDR3 DNA follows: TGTGCCTGGAGCAATGGGCACTATGGCTACACCTTC. The chain carries TRBV30 and TRBJ1-2; D is ambiguous. This CDR3 is built from 12 residues. CDR1 is GTSNPN, CDR2 SVGIG, per germline (reference sequence). V lost 3 bases to trimming and J lost 3 bases, with 8 bases between them.

This rearrangement joins TRBV2 to TRBJ1-5, with D possibly matching TRBD1 (5 bases). V was trimmed by 5 bases and J by 3 bases, leaving 11 bases between them. Germline values: CDR1 SNHLY, CDR2 FYNNEI. The CDR3 runs to 14 residues. CDR3 DNA: TGTGCCAGCAGTTTCCGACAGTTCAATCAGCCCCAGCATTTT. The encoded protein is CASSFRQFNQPQHF.

This clone occurred once. The chain employs TRBV6-4 and TRBJ2-3; a weak D match, TRBD2 (6 bases). The CDR3 is made up of 16 amino acids. Per germline, CDR1 MRHNA and CDR2 SNTAGT. The V gene lost 0 bases and the J gene lost 4 bases, with 14 bases spanning the gap. The CDR3 here is CASSDSNLGGSDTQYF. The CDR3 DNA is TGTGCCAGCAGTGACTCGAACCTCGGGGGATCAGATACGCAGTATTTT.

This chain links TRBV29-1 with TRBJ2-5, with D possibly being TRBD2 (6 bases). The V gene lost 8 bases and the J gene lost 3 bases, with 22 bases spanning the gap. CDR3 length equals 15 residues. CDR1 SQVTM and CDR2 ANQGSEA come from the germline V gene. This CDR3 reads CSTAPRGDSEETQYF. For the CDR3, the DNA is TGCAGCACCGCCCCCAGAGGGGACTCCGAAGAGACCCAGTACTTC.

The chain couples TRBV4-3 to TRBJ2-7; 12 nucleotides align to TRBD1. Trimming at V came to 4 bases and at J to 4 bases, leaving 5 bases not matched to a gene. Germline CDR1 reads LGHNA; CDR2 reads YSLEER. CDR3 size: 15 residues. The CDR3 bases are TGCGCCAGCAGCCCCTGGGACAGGGGGCGGTACGAGCAGTACTTC. Translated, it gives CASSPWDRGRYEQYF.

The chain combines TRBV10-1 with TRBJ2-2, with a weak D call TRBD2 (7 bases). The germline V gene encodes CDR1 WNHNN and CDR2 SYGVQD (reference sequence). The CDR3 totals 17 residues. V dropped 5 bases and J dropped 6 bases, with 22 bases sitting between them. CDR3 residues: CASSPFVGAGAPGELFF. The CDR3 DNA is TGCGCCAGCAGTCCCTTTGTCGGGGCGGGGGCCCCCGGGGAGCTGTTTTTT.

The chain employs TRBV2 and TRBJ2-2; 13 nucleotides agree with TRBD2. The CDR3 has 17 amino acids. Unmatched junction bases numbered 8, after V lost 6 bases and J lost 4 bases. Germline V lookup: CDR1 SNHLY, CDR2 FYNNEI. CDR3 bases: TGTGCCAGCAGGGAGACTAGCGGGGGGTGGAGCACCGGGGAGCTGTTTTTT. It encodes CASRETSGGWSTGELFF.

This clone was seen just once. V usage is TRBV5-4 and J usage is TRBJ1-2; D might be TRBD1 (5 bases). In germline, CDR1 is SGHNT, CDR2 YYREEE (reference sequence). V was trimmed by 3 bases and J by 4 bases, leaving 16 bases between them. CDR3 length: 15 residues. CDR3 in DNA: TGTGCCAGCAGCTCGGCAACGGGGGTGGGCTATGGCTACACCTTC. Translating gives CASSSATGVGYGYTF.

The rearrangement links TRBV6-5 to TRBJ2-2; weak D call: TRBD1 (5 bases). The V gene lost 5 bases and the J gene lost 0 bases, with 10 bases spanning the gap. This CDR3 has 15 residues. Germline V gene lookup returns CDR1 MNHEY and CDR2 SVGAGI. The CDR3 nucleotides read TGTGCCAGCAGTCTCAGGGTTCCGAACACCGGGGAGCTGTTTTTT. As protein: CASSLRVPNTGELFF.

This clone was counted once. The J gene is TRBJ1-1, the V gene TRBV18, with 8 bases fitting TRBD1. Trimming took 4 bases from V and 2 from J; bases not matched to a gene: 9. The CDR3 is 16 amino acids. The V gene's germline CDR1 is KGHSH and CDR2 LQKENI. This chain's CDR3 is CASSLRTGIDNTEAFF. The CDR3 nucleotides read TGTGCCAGCTCACTACGGACAGGGATCGACAACACTGAAGCTTTCTTT.

CDR3 region: CASSLEGAYEQYV. For the CDR3, the DNA is TGTGCCAGCAGTTTAGAGGGGGCGTACGAGCAGTACGTC. V and J are TRBV6-6 and TRBJ2-7, with TRBD1 identical over 7 bases. This CDR3 has 13 residues. Trimming at V came to 4 bases and at J to 4 bases, leaving 4 bases not matched to a gene. Germline CDR1 reads MNHNY; CDR2 reads SVGAGI (reference sequence).

This clone came up once. The V gene is TRBV29-1, the J gene TRBJ2-5; the D gene is possibly TRBD2 (5 bases). The germline V and J ends were trimmed by 7 bases and 3 bases, with 12 bases remaining between them. Germline V CDR1 and CDR2: SQVTM, ANQGSEA. The CDR3 sequence is 12 residues long. Written as DNA, the CDR3 is TGCAGCGGTTCCGGGGTCGAAGAGACCCAGTACTTC. It encodes CSGSGVEETQYF.

The chain combines TRBV6-5 with TRBJ2-3; 8 bases line up with TRBD2. This CDR3 is built from 14 residues. V lost 8 bases to trimming and J lost 4 bases; unmatched junction nucleotides: 8. From germline, CDR1 is MNHEY and CDR2 SVGAGI. The CDR3 nucleotides are TGTGCCAGCGGGGCGGGGGGCGGCGCAGATACGCAGTATTTT. Its translation: CASGAGGGADTQYF.

This chain links TRBV24-1 with TRBJ2-1; 8 bases map to TRBD1. This CDR3 spans 17 amino acids. Germline V lookup: CDR1 KGHDR, CDR2 SFDVKD. J lost 6 bases, V lost 4 bases, and 13 bases had no gene match. CDR3 sequence reads: CATSEATGATARNEQFF. In nucleotides, the CDR3 is TGTGCCACCAGTGAGGCGACAGGGGCAACGGCGCGCAATGAGCAGTTCTTC.

The chain joins TRBV19 to TRBJ2-3; a weak D match, TRBD1 (5 bases). The CDR3 runs to 14 residues. Per germline, CDR1 LNHDA and CDR2 SQIVND (reference sequence). V was clipped by 7 bases and J by 4 bases, with 15 bases between them. The CDR3 spells CASKSQGAADTQYF. The DNA of the CDR3 is TGTGCCAGTAAGTCCCAGGGTGCGGCAGATACGCAGTATTTT.

The chain joins TRBV28 to TRBJ1-2; D is unresolved. CDR3 length equals 13 residues. Between the trimmed V and J ends, which lost 6 bases and 7 bases, there was a span of 15 bases. The V gene's germline CDR1 is MDHEN and CDR2 SYDVKM. The CDR3 DNA sequence: TGTGCCAGCAGCACCCATAGCGGTTTTGGCTACACCTTC. It specifies CASSTHSGFGYTF.

The rearrangement links TRBV20-1 to TRBJ2-1; 10 bases are a match to TRBD2. J lost 4 bases, V lost 3 bases, and 9 bases had no gene match. This CDR3 region has 16 residues. CDR1 and CDR2 from the germline V gene are DFQATT and SNEGSKA (reference sequence). CDR3 sequence (DNA): TGCAGTGCTAGTTACCCCAGCGGGAGGGCATACAATGAGCAGTTCTTC. Protein sequence: CSASYPSGRAYNEQFF.